This entry lists 21 T cell receptor beta chains sequenced from one sample in a study of CD8+ T cells in alopecia areata. The authors extracted RNA and reverse transcribed it into cDNA as the sequencing template. The repertoire was sequenced with immunoSEQ multiplex PCR; TCRdb's copy has only in-frame clones and lacks some. The sample consists of 100,000 to 150,000 clones, 47% of them appearing once. The specimen was NKG2D-low CD8+ T cells sorted from blood. The receptors were gathered from a human donor with alopecia areata.

The V and J genes are TRBV29-1 and TRBJ2-3; D gene uncertain. The ends were cut back, 6 bases at V and 5 bases at J, with 9 bases in the middle. This CDR3 spans 11 amino acids. Germline V CDR1 and CDR2: SQVTM, ANQGSEA. This CDR3 reads CSVGSGDTQYF. The CDR3 bases are TGCAGCGTCGGGTCAGGAGATACGCAGTATTTT.

V gene TRBV28 combines with J gene TRBJ2-2; no clear D. Germline V gives CDR1 MDHEN, CDR2 SYDVKM. This CDR3 spans 14 amino acids. Trimming shortened V by 8 bases and J by 0 bases, and 10 bases separated the two germline ends. CDR3 protein: CASRRHPNTGELFF. CDR3 in DNA: TGTGCCAGCCGCCGACATCCGAACACCGGGGAGCTGTTTTTT.

This rearrangement joins TRBV29-1 to TRBJ2-7; TRBD2 is a possible D gene (5 bases). The CDR3 has 15 amino acids. Trimming removed 3 bases from V and 4 bases from J, with 19 bases in between. From germline, CDR1 is SQVTM and CDR2 ANQGSEA. CDR3 protein: CSVETIASPDYEQYF. The CDR3 DNA follows: TGCAGCGTTGAGACGATCGCTAGCCCTGATTACGAGCAGTACTTC.

The chain carries TRBV29-1 and TRBJ2-3, with TRBD2 identical over 7 bases. With V trimmed by 6 bases and J by 2 bases, 8 bases remained unmatched. The CDR3 covers 14 residues. CDR1 and CDR2 (germline): SQVTM, ANQGSEA. The CDR3: CSVARGRDTDTQYF. CDR3 DNA: TGCAGCGTGGCCCGTGGGAGGGACACAGATACGCAGTATTTT.

This chain links TRBV30 with TRBJ1-1; TRBD1 might be the D (5 bases). Germline values: CDR1 GTSNPN, CDR2 SVGIG (reference sequence). There are 12 residues in the CDR3. V gave up 3 bases and J gave up 4 bases, with 9 bases separating them. The CDR3 DNA reads TGTGCCTGGAGCCCCCAGGGCACTGAAGCTTTCTTT. This encodes CAWSPQGTEAFF.

The chain is built from TRBV5-6 and TRBJ2-7; D is uncertain. Trimming cost V 6 bases and J 0 bases, with 10 bases left between them. Germline lookup yields CDR1 SGHDT and CDR2 YYEEEE. CDR3 length: 13 amino acids. CDR3 nucleotides: TGTGCCAGCACCGTGGGGTCCTCCTACGAGCAGTACTTC. Amino acids: CASTVGSSYEQYF.

This clone was observed a few times. V gene TRBV28 combines with J gene TRBJ2-4, with D possibly being TRBD1 (5 bases). The V end lost 6 bases, the J end lost 0 bases, and 18 bases lay between the germline ends. CDR1 and CDR2 (germline): MDHEN, SYDVKM. The length of the CDR3 is 17 residues. CDR3 amino acids: CASRMTVNPEAKNIQYF. CDR3 nucleotides: TGTGCCAGCAGAATGACAGTTAACCCGGAAGCCAAAAACATTCAGTACTTC.

This clone was detected only once. The V call is TRBV12-5, the J call TRBJ2-1; no definite D call. Deletions cut 9 bases from V and 4 bases from J, with 7 bases between. The CDR3 consists of 11 residues. Germline V gene sequence: CDR1 LGHNT, CDR2 FRNRAP. Written as DNA, the CDR3 is TGTGCTAGCGACGAGTACAATGAGCAGTTCTTC. It specifies CASDEYNEQFF.

V usage is TRBV27 and J usage is TRBJ2-1, with D unclear. With 2 bases removed from V and 9 bases from J, the gap between germline ends came to 5 bases. The germline V gene encodes CDR1 MNHEY and CDR2 SMNVEV (reference sequence). This CDR3 is built from 11 residues. The CDR3 region is CASSLGTEQFF. CDR3 coding DNA: TGTGCCAGCAGTTTAGGTACTGAGCAGTTCTTC.

The chain is built from TRBV30 and TRBJ1-1; perhaps TRBD1 as D (5 bases). Germline V CDR1 and CDR2: GTSNPN, SVGIG (reference sequence). Deletions cut 5 bases from V and 4 bases from J, with 14 bases between. CDR3 length: 13 residues. CDR3 nucleotide sequence: TGTGCCTGGTGCGGGGGGGGAGGCACTGAAGCTTTCTTT. Residues: CAWCGGGGTEAFF.

This clone was found a few times. The rearrangement uses TRBV7-9 and TRBJ2-7; no clear D gene. The CDR3 extends over 11 amino acids. V lost 2 bases and J 2 bases, leaving 1 base between the germline ends. Looked up from germline, CDR1 is SEHNR and CDR2 is FQNEAQ (reference sequence). The CDR3 here is CASSLTYEQYF. CDR3 nucleotides: TGTGCCAGCAGCTTAACCTACGAGCAGTACTTC.

This chain uses TRBV5-6 with TRBJ2-7; possibly TRBD1 for D (7 bases). Germline V gene data show CDR1 as SGHDT and CDR2 as YYEEEE. Between the trimmed V and J ends, which lost 3 bases and 3 bases, there was a span of 10 bases. The CDR3 runs to 13 residues. The CDR3 region is CASSWGDSYEQYF. Written as DNA, the CDR3 is TGTGCCAGCAGCTGGGGGGACAGCTACGAGCAGTACTTC.

V usage is TRBV18 and J usage is TRBJ1-2; D remains ambiguous. This CDR3 has 13 amino acids. Germline V gene lookup returns CDR1 KGHSH and CDR2 LQKENI. V lost 0 bases and J 8 bases, leaving 10 bases between the germline ends. CDR3 region: CASSPPHSEGYTF. In DNA form, the CDR3 reads TGTGCCAGCTCACCACCCCACTCGGAAGGCTACACCTTC.

This clone was seen just once. The V and J genes are TRBV30 and TRBJ2-7; D call uncertain. The CDR3 covers 13 residues. Germline V gene data show CDR1 as GTSNPN and CDR2 as SVGIG (reference sequence). V lost 0 bases to trimming and J lost 5 bases, with 11 bases between them. The CDR3 spells CAWSVLGSHEQYF. Written as DNA, the CDR3 is TGTGCCTGGAGTGTACTTGGCAGCCACGAGCAGTACTTC.

J is TRBJ2-1 and V is TRBV30, with D tentatively TRBD2 (5 bases). The V and J ends lost 3 bases and 9 bases respectively, with 12 bases between them. CDR1 and CDR2 from the germline V gene are GTSNPN and SVGIG (reference sequence). This CDR3 spans 12 amino acids. The CDR3 region has the DNA TGTGCCTGGAGATGGTCAAGCGGTGAGCAGTTCTTC. This encodes CAWRWSSGEQFF. The variable domain in full, completed from reference TRBV30 and TRBJ2-1, reads SQTIHQWPATLVQPVGSPLSLECTVEGTSNPNLYWYRQAAGRGLQLLFYSVGIGQISSEVPQNLSASRPQDRQFILSSKKLLLSDSGFYLCAWRWSSGEQFFGPGTRLTVL.

The V gene is TRBV7-9, the J gene TRBJ2-7; possibly TRBD2 for D (6 bases). V lost 6 bases, J lost 5 bases, and 14 bases lay in between. The CDR3 totals 13 residues. Per the germline V gene, CDR1 is SEHNR and CDR2 is FQNEAQ (reference sequence). The CDR3: CASSILGGNEQYF. For the CDR3, the DNA is TGTGCCAGCAGTATTCTTGGGGGGAACGAGCAGTACTTC.

This clone has more than one count but fewer than ten. The chain's CDR3 is CASSWSEGNEQFF. The CDR3 DNA reads as TGTGCCAGTTCCTGGTCTGAGGGCAATGAGCAGTTCTTC. The gene calls are TRBV19 and TRBJ2-1; D perhaps matches TRBD2 (5 bases). This CDR3 has 13 residues. Trimming removed 8 bases at V and 6 bases at J, with 14 bases between. Germline V gives CDR1 LNHDA, CDR2 SQIVND (reference sequence).

The chain couples TRBV29-1 to TRBJ2-7; 7 bases are a match to TRBD2. V lost 4 bases and J lost 4; bases outside the gene matches: 10. Germline V CDR1 and CDR2: SQVTM, ANQGSEA. CDR3 length: 14 amino acids. CDR3 loop: CSVVGGRAGYEQYF. In DNA form, the CDR3 reads TGCAGCGTTGTAGGAGGGAGGGCCGGATACGAGCAGTACTTC.

The rearrangement uses TRBV27 and TRBJ2-3; 7 nucleotides line up with TRBD1. The CDR3 runs 15 residues. The V gene end was trimmed by 3 bases and the J gene end by 2 bases; junction bases not matched to a gene: 5. CDR1 is MNHEY, CDR2 SMNVEV, per germline (reference sequence). The CDR3 nucleotides read TGTGCCAGCAGTTTTATGGGACAGCTCACAGATACGCAGTATTTT. This translates into CASSFMGQLTDTQYF.

The CDR3, as DNA: TGTGCCAGCAGCTCCACTGATGGGGAGGGTGAGACCCAGTACTTC. It translates to CASSSTDGEGETQYF. The chain is built from TRBV7-9 and TRBJ2-5; TRBD2 agrees at 7 bases. Germline trimming cut 4 bases from V and 5 bases from J; bases unmatched to any gene: 10. Germline loops: CDR1 SEHNR, CDR2 FQNEAQ (reference sequence). This CDR3 is 15 amino acids long.

This clone showed up just a few times. The V and J genes are TRBV19 and TRBJ1-2; D gene uncertain. The CDR3 covers 15 residues. The germline gives CDR1 LNHDA, CDR2 SQIVND (reference sequence). The V and J ends lost 4 bases and 1 base respectively, with 13 bases between them. CDR3 protein: CASSTFQTVNYGYTF. DNA of the CDR3: TGTGCCAGTAGTACGTTCCAGACTGTTAACTATGGCTACACCTTC.